The present entry profiles one T cell receptor (beta chain) with its context. The nonmyeloablative bone marrow transplants came from related graft donors, with transient mixed chimerism. This entry comes from a study of Tregs in tolerant kidney transplant recipients. V shed 0 bases and J 3 bases; nucleotides not matched to a gene: 4. The CDR3 is 16 amino acids. CDR1 and CDR2 (germline): SGHTS, YDEGEE. Assay used: immunoSEQ multiplex PCR; TCRdb lists only in-frame clones, some missing. Of about 50,000 clones in the sample, more than 70% were seen once. This chain links TRBV5-8 with TRBJ2-5; TRBD2 agrees at 11 bases. This TCR was sampled from a human patient who received a combined kidney and bone marrow transplant. T cells may partly derive from the graft donor. Here the sequenced sample was CD8+ T cells from blood (PBMCs), taken 12 months after the transplant. CDR3 in DNA: TGTGCCAGCAGCTTGGGTTTACTAGCGGGAGAAGAGACCCAGTACTTC. This gives the protein CASSLGLLAGEETQYF.